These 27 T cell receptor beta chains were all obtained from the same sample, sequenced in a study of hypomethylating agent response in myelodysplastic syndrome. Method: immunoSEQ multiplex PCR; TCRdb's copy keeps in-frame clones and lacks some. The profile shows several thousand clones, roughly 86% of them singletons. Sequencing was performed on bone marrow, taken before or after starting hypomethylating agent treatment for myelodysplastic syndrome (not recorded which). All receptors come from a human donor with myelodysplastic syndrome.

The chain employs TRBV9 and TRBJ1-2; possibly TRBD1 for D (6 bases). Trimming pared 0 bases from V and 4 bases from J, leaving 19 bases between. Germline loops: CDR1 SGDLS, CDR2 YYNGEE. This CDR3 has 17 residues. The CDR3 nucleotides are TGTGCCAGCAGCGTAGACGCGGACAGCCAAATCCGCTATGGCTACACCTTC. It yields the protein CASSVDADSQIRYGYTF.

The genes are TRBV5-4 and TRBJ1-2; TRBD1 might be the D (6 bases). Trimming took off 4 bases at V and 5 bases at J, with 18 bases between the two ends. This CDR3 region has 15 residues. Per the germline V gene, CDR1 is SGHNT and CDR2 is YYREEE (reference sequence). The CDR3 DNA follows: TGTGCCAGCAGCCCTTGGGGGGGCGTAGGGTATGGCTACACCTTC. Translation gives CASSPWGGVGYGYTF.

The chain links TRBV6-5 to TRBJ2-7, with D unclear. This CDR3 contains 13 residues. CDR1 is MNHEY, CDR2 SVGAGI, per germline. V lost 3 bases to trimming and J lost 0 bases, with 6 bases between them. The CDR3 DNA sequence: TGTGCCAGCAGTTATGCGGTCTCCTACGAGCAGTACTTC. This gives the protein CASSYAVSYEQYF.

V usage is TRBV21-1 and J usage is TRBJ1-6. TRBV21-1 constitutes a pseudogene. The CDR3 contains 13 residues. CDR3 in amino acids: CASSPLGGSPLHF. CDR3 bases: TGTGCCAGCAGTCCCCTCGGCGGTTCACCCCTCCACTTT.

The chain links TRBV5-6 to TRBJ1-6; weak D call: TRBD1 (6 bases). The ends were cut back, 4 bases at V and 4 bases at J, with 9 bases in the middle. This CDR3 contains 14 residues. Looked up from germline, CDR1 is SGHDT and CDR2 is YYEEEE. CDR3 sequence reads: CASSRQGYNSPLHF. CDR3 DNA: TGTGCCAGCAGCAGGCAGGGGTATAATTCACCCCTCCACTTT.

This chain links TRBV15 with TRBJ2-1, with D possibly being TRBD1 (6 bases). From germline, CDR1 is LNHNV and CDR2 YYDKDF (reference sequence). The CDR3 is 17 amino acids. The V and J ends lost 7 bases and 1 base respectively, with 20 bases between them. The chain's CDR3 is CATTDQGTVLSYNEQFF. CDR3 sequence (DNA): TGTGCCACCACCGACCAGGGGACCGTCTTATCCTACAATGAGCAGTTCTTC.

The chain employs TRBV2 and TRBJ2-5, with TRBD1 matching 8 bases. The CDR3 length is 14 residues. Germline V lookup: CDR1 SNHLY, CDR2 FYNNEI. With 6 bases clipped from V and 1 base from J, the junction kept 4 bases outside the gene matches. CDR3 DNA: TGTGCCAGCAGGGACGGACAGGGCCAAGAGACCCAGTACTTC. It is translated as CASRDGQGQETQYF.

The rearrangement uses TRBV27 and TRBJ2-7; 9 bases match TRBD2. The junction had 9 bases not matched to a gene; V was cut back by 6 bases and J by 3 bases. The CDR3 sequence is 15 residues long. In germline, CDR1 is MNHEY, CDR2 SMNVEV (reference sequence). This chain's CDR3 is CASRYSGGPIYEQYF. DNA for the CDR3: TGTGCCAGCAGGTATAGCGGGGGACCCATCTACGAGCAGTACTTC.

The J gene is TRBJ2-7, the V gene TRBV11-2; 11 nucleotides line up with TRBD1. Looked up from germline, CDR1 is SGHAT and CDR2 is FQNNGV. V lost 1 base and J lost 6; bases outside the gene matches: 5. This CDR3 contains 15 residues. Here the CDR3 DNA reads TGTGCCAGCAGCTTAGTGGGACAGGGGGTTGGCGAGCAGTACTTC. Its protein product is CASSLVGQGVGEQYF.

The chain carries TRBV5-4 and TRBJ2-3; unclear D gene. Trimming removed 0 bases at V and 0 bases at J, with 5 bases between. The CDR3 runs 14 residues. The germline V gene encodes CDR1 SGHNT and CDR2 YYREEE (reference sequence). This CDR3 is CASSLGGSTDTQYF. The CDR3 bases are TGTGCCAGCAGCTTGGGAGGTAGCACAGATACGCAGTATTTT.

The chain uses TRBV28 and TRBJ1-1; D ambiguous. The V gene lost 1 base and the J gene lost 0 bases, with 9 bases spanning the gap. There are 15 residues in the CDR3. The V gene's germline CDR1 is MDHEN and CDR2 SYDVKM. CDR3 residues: CASSLLGKVNTEAFF. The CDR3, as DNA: TGTGCCAGCAGTTTATTAGGGAAGGTGAACACTGAAGCTTTCTTT.

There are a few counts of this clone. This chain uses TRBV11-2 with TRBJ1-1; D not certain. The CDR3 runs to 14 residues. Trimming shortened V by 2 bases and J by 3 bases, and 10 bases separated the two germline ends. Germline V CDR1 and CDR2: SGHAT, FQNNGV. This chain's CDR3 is CASSLPDFDTEAFF. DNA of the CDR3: TGTGCCAGCAGCTTACCTGATTTTGACACTGAAGCTTTCTTT.

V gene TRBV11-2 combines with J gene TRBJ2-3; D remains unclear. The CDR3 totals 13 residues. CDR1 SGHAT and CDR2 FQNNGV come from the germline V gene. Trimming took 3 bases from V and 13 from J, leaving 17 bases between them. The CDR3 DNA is TGTGCCAGCAGCTTCCCCGGAAACGTACGGGAGTATTTT. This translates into CASSFPGNVREYF.

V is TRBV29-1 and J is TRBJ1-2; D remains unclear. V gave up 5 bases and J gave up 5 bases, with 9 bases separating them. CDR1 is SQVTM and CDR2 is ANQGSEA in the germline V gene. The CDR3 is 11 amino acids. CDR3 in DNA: TGCAGCGTTAGGGCGGGGTATGGCTACACCTTC. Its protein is CSVRAGYGYTF.

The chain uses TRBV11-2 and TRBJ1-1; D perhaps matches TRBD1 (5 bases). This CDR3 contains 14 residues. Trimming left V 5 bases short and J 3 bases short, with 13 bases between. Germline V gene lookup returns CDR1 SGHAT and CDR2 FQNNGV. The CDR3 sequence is CASSAGAGHTEAFF. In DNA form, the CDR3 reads TGTGCCAGCAGCGCCGGGGCAGGGCACACTGAAGCTTTCTTT.

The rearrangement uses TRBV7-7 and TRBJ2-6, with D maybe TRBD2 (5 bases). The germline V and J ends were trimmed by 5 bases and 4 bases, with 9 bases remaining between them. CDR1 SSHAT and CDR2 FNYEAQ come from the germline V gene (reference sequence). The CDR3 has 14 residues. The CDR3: CASSQSGGANVLTF. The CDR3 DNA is TGTGCCAGCAGCCAATCGGGAGGGGCCAACGTCCTGACTTTC.

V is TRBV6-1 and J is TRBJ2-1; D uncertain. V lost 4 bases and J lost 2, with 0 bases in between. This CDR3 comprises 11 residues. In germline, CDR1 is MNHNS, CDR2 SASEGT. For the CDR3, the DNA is TGTGCCAGCAGTGCCTACAATGAGCAGTTCTTC. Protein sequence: CASSAYNEQFF.

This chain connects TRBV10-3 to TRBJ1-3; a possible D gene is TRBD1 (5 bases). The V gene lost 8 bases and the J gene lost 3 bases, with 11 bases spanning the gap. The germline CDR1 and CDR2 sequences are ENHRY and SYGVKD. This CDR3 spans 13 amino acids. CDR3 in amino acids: CAISGGDGNTIYF. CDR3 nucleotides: TGTGCCATCTCGGGGGGAGATGGAAACACCATATATTTT.

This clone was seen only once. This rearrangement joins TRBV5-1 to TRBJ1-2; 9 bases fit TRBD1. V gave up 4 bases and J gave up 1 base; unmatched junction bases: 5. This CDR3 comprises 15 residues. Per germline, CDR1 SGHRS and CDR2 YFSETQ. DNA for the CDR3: TGCGCCAGCAGCCAAACAGGGGGCGTTAACTATGGCTACACCTTC. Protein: CASSQTGGVNYGYTF.

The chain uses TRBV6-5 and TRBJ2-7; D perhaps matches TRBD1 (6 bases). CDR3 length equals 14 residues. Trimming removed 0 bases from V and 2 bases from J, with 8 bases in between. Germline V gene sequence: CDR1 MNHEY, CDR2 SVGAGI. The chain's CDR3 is CASSYSGGPYEQYF. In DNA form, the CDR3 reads TGTGCCAGCAGTTACTCAGGGGGACCCTACGAGCAGTACTTC.

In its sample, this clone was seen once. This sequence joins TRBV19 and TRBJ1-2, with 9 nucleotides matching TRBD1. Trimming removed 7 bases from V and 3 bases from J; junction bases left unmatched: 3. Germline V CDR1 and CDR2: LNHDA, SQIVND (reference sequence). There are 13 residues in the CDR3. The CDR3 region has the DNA TGTGCCAGTACTCGGACAGGGGACTATGGCTACACCTTC. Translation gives CASTRTGDYGYTF. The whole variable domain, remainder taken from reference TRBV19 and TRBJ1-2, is DGGITQSPKYLFRKEGQNVTLSCEQNLNHDAMYWYRQDPGQGLRLIYYSQIVNDFQKGDIAEGYSVSREKKESFPLTVTSAQKNPTAFYLCASTRTGDYGYTFGSGTRLTVV.

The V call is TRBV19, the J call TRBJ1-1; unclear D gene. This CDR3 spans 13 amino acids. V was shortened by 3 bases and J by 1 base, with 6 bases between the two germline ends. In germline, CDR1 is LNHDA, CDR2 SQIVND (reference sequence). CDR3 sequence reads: CASSIRENTEAFF. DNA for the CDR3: TGTGCCAGTAGTATCCGGGAGAACACTGAAGCTTTCTTT.

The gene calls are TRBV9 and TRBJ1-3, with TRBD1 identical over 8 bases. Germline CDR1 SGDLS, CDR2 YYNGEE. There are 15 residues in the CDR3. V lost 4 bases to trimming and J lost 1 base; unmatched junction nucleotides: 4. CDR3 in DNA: TGTGCCAGCAGCCCACAGGGGGTGTCTGGAAACACCATATATTTT. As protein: CASSPQGVSGNTIYF.

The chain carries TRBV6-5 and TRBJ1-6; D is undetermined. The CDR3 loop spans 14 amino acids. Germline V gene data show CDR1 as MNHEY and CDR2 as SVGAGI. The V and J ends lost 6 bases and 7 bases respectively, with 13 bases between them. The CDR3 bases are TGTGCCAGCAGGCTGACAAAGCCGAATTCACCCCTCCACTTT. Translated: CASRLTKPNSPLHF.

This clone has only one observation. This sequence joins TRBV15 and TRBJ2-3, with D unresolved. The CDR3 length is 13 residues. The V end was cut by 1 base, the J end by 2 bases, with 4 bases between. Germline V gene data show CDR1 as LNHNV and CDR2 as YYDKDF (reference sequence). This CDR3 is CATSRVDTDTQYF. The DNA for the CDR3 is TGTGCCACCAGCAGAGTTGACACAGATACGCAGTATTTT. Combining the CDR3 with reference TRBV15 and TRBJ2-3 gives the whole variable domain DAMVIQNPRYQVTQFGKPVTLSCSQTLNHNVMYWYQQKSSQAPKLLFHYYDKDFNNEADTPDNFQSRRPNTSFCFLDIRSPGLGDTAMYLCATSRVDTDTQYFGPGTRLTVL.

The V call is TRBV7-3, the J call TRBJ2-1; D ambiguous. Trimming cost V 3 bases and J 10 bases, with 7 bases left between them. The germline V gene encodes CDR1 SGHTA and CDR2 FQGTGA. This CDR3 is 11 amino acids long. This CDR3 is CASSLGGEQFF. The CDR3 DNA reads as TGTGCCAGCAGCTTGGGTGGGGAGCAGTTCTTC.

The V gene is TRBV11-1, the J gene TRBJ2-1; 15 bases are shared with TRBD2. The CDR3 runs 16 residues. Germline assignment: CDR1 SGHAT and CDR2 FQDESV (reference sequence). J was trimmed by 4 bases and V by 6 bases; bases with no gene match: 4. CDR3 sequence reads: CASRGLAGGYYNEQFF. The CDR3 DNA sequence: TGTGCCAGCAGAGGACTAGCGGGGGGGTATTACAATGAGCAGTTCTTC.